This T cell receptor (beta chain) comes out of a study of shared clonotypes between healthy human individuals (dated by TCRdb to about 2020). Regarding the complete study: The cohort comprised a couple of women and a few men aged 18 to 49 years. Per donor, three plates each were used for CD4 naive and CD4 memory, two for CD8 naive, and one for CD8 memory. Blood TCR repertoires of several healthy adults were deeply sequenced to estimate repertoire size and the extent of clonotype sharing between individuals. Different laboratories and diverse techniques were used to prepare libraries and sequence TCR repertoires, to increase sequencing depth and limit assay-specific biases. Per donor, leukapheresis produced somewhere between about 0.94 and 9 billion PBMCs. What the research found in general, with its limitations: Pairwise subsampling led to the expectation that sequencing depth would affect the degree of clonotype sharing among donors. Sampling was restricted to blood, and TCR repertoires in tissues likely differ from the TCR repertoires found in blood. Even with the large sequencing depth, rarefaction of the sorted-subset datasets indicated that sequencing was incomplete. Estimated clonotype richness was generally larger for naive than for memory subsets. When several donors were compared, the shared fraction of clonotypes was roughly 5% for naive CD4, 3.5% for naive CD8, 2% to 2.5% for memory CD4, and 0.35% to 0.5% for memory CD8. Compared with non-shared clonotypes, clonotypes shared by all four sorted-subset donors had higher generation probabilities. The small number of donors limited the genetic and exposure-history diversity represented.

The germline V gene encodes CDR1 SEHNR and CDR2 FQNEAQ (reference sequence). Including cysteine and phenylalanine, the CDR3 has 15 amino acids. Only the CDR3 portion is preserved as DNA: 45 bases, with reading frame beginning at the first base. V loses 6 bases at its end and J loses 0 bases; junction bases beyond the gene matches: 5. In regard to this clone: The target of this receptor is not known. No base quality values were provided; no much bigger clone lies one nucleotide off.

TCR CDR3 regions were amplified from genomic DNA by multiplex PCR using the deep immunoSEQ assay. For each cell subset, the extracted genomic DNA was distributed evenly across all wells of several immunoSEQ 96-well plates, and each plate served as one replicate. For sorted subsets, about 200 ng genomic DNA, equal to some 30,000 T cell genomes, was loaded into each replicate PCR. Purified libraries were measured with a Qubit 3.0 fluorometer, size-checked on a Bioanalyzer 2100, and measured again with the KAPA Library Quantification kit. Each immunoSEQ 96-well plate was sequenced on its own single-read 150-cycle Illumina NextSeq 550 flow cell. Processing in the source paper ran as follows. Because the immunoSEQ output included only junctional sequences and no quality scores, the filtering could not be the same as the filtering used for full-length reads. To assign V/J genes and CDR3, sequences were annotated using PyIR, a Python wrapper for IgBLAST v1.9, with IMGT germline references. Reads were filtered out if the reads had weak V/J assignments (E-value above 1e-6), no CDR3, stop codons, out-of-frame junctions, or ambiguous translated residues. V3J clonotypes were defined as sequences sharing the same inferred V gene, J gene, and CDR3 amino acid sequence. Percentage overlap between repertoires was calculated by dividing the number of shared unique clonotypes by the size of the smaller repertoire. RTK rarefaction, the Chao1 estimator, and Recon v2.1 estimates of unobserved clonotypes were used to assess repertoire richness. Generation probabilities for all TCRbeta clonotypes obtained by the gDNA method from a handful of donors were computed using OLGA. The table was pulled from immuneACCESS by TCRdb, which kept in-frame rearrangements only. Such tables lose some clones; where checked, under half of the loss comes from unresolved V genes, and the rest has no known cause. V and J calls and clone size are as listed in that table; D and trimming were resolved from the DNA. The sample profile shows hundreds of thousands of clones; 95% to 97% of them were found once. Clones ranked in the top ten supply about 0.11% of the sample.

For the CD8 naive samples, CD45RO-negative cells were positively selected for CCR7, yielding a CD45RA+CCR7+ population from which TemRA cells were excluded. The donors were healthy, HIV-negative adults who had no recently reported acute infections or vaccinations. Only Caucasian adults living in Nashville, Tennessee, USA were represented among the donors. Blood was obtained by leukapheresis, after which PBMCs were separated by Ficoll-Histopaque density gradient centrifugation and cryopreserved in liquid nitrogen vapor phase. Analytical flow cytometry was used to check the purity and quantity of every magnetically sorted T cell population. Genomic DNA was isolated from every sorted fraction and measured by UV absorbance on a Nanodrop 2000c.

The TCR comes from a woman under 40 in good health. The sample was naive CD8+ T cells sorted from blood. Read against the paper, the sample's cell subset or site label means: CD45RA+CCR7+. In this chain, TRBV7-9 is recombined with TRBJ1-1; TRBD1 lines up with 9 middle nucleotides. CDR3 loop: CASSWGQGVNTEAFF. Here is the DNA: TGTGCCAGCAGTTGGGGACAGGGTGTGAACACTGAAGCTTTCTTT.